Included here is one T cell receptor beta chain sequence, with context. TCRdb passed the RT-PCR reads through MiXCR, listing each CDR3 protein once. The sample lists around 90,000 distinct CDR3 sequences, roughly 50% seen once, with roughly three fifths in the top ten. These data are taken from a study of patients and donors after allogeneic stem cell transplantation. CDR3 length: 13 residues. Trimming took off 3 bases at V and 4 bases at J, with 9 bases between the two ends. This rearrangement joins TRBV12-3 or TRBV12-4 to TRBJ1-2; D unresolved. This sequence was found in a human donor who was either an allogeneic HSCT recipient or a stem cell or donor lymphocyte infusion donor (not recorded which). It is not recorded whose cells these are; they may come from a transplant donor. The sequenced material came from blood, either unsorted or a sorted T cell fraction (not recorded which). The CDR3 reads CASSFRPSYGYTF. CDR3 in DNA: TGTGCCAGCAGTTTTCGGCCTAGCTATGGCTACACCTTC.